These 2 T cell receptor beta chains were sequenced from one sample in a study of blood T cell repertoires in COVID-19. TCRdb's copy holds only in-frame clones and misses some; the assay was immunoSEQ multiplex PCR. The repertoire includes under 250,000 clones, 70% to 90% of them detected once, and approximately 10% sits in the top ten. Sample: peripheral blood. These receptors were taken from a man in his fifties or sixties with COVID-19, enrolled during active disease.

The chain recombines TRBV27 with TRBJ1-2, with D unclear. The CDR3 covers 18 residues. Deletions cut 1 base from V and 0 bases from J, with 18 bases between. Germline lookup yields CDR1 MNHEY and CDR2 SMNVEV (reference sequence). CDR3 nucleotides: TGTGCCAGCAGTTTATTGTTCAGGTCGGTACGGACTAACTATGGCTACACCTTC. Protein: CASSLLFRSVRTNYGYTF.

Only a few counts were recorded for this clone. The rearrangement joins TRBV28 to TRBJ2-1, with 7 nucleotides matching TRBD1. Trimming cost V 4 bases and J 5 bases; bases outside gene matches: 14. This CDR3 contains 17 residues. Germline V gene lookup returns CDR1 MDHEN and CDR2 SYDVKM. This CDR3 reads CASSSAAAGQVHNEQFF. CDR3 sequence (DNA): TGTGCCAGCAGTTCGGCGGCGGCAGGACAGGTCCACAATGAGCAGTTCTTC.